The sequence of this T cell receptor beta chain was determined in a study of CD8+ T cells in alopecia areata. Broader study findings: Many expanded lesional clones stayed in scalp and blood while on tofacitinib. Lesional tissue from the scalp (especially in alopecia totalis/universalis) showed higher clonality than normal scalp. The presence of one nonresponder keeps the tie between baseline CD8+ expansion and response uncertain.

Treatment indicated: oral pan-JAK inhibitor, 5-10 mg twice daily. Peripheral blood, together with lesional scalp punch biopsies, was collected from alopecia areata patients. Germline V gene data show CDR1 as SGHDN and CDR2 as FVKESK. V was cut by 5 bases and J by 5 bases, with 19 bases left in between. The CDR3 runs to 15 residues. As for this clone: Its matching antigen is unknown.

cDNA reverse transcribed from extracted RNA served as the sequencing template. Clones were sequenced by immunoSEQ multiplex PCR, and TCRdb holds only the in-frame ones, with some missing. Of some 190,000 clones listed, approximately 50% are singletons. The input for sequencing was CD8+ T cells sorted from blood, taken around week 53, from a patient treated with tofacitinib. The sequence derives from a human donor with alopecia areata. This chain links TRBV14 with TRBJ2-7; possible D gene TRBD2, 5 bases. CDR3 sequence (DNA): TGTGCCAGCAGCTCGCAAGAATCGGGGTGGAACGAGCAGTACTTC. The encoded protein is CASSSQESGWNEQYF. Based on the CDR3 plus reference TRBV14 and TRBJ2-7, the full variable domain is EAGVTQFPSHSVIEKGQTVTLRCDPISGHDNLYWYRRVMGKEIKFLLHFVKESKQDESGMPNNRFLAERTGGTYSTLKVQPAELEDSGVYFCASSSQESGWNEQYFGPGTRLTVT.